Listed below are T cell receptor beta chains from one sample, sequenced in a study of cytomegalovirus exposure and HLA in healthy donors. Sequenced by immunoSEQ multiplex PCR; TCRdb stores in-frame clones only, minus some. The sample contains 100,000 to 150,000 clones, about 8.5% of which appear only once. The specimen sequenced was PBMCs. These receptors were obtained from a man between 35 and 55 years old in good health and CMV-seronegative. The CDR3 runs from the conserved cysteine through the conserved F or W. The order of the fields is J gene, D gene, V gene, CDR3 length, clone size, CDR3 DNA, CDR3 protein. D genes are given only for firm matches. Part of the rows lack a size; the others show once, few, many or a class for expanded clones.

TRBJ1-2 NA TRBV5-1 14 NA TGCGCCAGCAGCTTGGGCCAGAAGATCTATGGCTACACCTTC CASSLGQKIYGYTF
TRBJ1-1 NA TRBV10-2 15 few TGCGCCAGTGGAGATTCAGGGATTTTAAACACTGAAGCTTTCTTT CASGDSGILNTEAFF
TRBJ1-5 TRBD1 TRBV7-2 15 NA TGTGCCAGCAGTTCGACCGGGACAGGGGGCCAGCCCCAGCATTTT CASSSTGTGGQPQHF
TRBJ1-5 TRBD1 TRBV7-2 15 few TGTGCCAGCAGCTTAGTAGAGGGGGCCGGTCAGCCCCAGCATTTT CASSLVEGAGQPQHF
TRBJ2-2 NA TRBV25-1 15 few TGTGCCAGCAGTGAATCTCGGGGGTGGATCGGGGAGCTGTTTTTT CASSESRGWIGELFF
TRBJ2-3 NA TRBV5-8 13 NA TGTGCCAGCAGCCCCTTTGGCACAGATACGCAGTATTTT CASSPFGTDTQYF
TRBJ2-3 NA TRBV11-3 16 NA TGTGCCAGCAGCAAGGGGGGTGGTAGCGGGACAGATACGCAGTATTTT CASSKGGGSGTDTQYF
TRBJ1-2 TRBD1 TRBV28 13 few TGTGCCAGCAGGATGACAGGGAAAGGCGGCTACACCTTC CASRMTGKGGYTF
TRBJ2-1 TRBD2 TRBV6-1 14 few TGTGCCAGCACTACCACTCTCGGGGGGGGTGAGCAGTTCTTC CASTTTLGGGEQFF
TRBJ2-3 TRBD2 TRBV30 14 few TGTGCCTGGAAGACTAGCGGGAGCACAGATACGCAGTATTTT CAWKTSGSTDTQYF
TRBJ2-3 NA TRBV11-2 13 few TGTGCCAGCAGCAGCGTTCCCACAGATACGCAGTATTTT CASSSVPTDTQYF
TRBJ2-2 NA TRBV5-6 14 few TGTGCCAGCAGCACCCCGGGAGACACCGGGGAGCTGTTTTTT CASSTPGDTGELFF
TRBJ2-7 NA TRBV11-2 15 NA TGTGCCAGCAGCGTGGACAACCTGGATGGGTACGAGCAGTACTTC CASSVDNLDGYEQYF
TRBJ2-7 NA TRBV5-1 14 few TGCGCCAGCAGCCTTACATTCTCCACCTACGAGCAGTACTTC CASSLTFSTYEQYF
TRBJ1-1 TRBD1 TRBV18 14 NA TGTGCCAGCTCACCCGGACAGGGGCACACTGAAGCTTTCTTT CASSPGQGHTEAFF
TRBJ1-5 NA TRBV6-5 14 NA TGTGCCAGCAGTTACTCACAGGATTATCAGCCCCAGCATTTT CASSYSQDYQPQHF
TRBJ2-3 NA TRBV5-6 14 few TGTGCCAGCAGCTTGGTCCGGAGCACAGATACGCAGTATTTT CASSLVRSTDTQYF
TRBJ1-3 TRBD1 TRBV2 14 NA TGTGCCAGCAGCTGGACAGGGAGGGAAAACACCATATATTTT CASSWTGRENTIYF
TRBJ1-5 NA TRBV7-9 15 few TGTGCCAGCAGCTTAGGGTCCGGCGGTTATCAGCCCCAGCATTTT CASSLGSGGYQPQHF
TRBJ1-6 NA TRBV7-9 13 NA TGTGCCAGCAGCTCGGGGGGCGTTTCACCCCTCCACTTT CASSSGGVSPLHF
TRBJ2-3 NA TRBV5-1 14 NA TGCGCCAGCAGCTTGGGACAAGACACAGATACGCAGTATTTT CASSLGQDTDTQYF
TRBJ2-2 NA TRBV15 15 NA TGTGCCACCAGCCAGAGTTTGGGGGCTGGAGGGGAGCTGTTTTTT CATSQSLGAGGELFF
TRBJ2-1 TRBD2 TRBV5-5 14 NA TGTGCCAGCAGCTCCGGGGGGGCCGTTTGGGAGCAGTTCTTC CASSSGGAVWEQFF
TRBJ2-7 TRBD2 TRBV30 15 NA TGTGCCTGGAGTGTACGGCTAGCGGGCCTCTACGAGCAGTACTTC CAWSVRLAGLYEQYF
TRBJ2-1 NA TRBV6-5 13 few TGTGCCAGCAGGCCGGAGCCCTACAATGAGCAGTTCTTC CASRPEPYNEQFF
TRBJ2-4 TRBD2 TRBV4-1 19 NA TGCGCCAGCAGCCAGGGACTAGCGGGGGGAGCCCTAGCCAAAAACATTCAGTACTTC CASSQGLAGGALAKNIQYF
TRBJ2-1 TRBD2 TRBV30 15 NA TGTGCCTGGAGTGAGGCGGGGGGCTCCTACAATGAGCAGTTCTTC CAWSEAGGSYNEQFF
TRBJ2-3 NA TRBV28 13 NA TGTGCCAGCAAATCGGTGATCACAGATACGCAGTATTTT CASKSVITDTQYF
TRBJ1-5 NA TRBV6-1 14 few TGTGCCAGCAGTGGCTTACAGGCACCCCAGCCCCAGCATTTT CASSGLQAPQPQHF